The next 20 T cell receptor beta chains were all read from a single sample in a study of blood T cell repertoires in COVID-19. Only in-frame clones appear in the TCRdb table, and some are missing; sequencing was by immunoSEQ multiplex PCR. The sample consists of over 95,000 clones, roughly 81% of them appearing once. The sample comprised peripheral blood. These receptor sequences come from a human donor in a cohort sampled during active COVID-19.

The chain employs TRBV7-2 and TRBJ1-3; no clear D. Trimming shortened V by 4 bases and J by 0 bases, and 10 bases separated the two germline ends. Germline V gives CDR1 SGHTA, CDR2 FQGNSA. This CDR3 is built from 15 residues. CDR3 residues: CASSSSRVSGNTIYF. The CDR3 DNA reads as TGTGCCAGCAGCTCCAGCCGGGTCTCTGGAAACACCATATATTTT.

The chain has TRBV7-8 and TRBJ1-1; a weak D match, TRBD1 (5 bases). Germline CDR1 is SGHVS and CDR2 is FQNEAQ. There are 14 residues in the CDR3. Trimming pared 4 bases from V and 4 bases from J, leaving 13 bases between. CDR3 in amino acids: CASSSSGAGTEAFF. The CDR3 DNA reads TGTGCCAGCAGCTCCAGCGGGGCGGGCACTGAAGCTTTCTTT.

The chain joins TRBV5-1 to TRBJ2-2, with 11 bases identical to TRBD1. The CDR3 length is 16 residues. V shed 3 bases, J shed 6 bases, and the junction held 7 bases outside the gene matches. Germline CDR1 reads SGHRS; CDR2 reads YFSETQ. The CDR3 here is CASSSPRTGGPGELFF. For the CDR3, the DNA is TGCGCCAGCAGCTCCCCCCGGACAGGGGGCCCCGGGGAGCTGTTTTTT.

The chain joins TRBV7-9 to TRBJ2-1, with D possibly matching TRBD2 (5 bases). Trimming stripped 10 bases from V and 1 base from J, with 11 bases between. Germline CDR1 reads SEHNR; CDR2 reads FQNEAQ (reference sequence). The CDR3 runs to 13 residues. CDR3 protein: CATYGDSYNEQFF. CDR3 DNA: TGTGCCACGTACGGGGATTCCTACAATGAGCAGTTCTTC.

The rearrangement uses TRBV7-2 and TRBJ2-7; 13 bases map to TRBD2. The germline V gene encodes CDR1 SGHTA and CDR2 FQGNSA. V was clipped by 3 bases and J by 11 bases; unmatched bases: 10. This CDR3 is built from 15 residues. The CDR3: CASSLGLAGKGAEYF. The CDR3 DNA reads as TGTGCCAGCAGCTTGGGACTAGCGGGGAAAGGGGCGGAGTACTTC.

CDR3 amino acids: CASSWEGGYQPQHF. The DNA for the CDR3 is TGTGCCAGCAGTTGGGAGGGTGGGTATCAGCCCCAGCATTTT. The chain links TRBV6-2 or TRBV6-3 to TRBJ1-5; D is ambiguous. CDR1 is MNHEY, CDR2 SVGEGT, per germline. Deletions cut 4 bases from V and 5 bases from J, with 12 bases between. This CDR3 region has 14 residues.

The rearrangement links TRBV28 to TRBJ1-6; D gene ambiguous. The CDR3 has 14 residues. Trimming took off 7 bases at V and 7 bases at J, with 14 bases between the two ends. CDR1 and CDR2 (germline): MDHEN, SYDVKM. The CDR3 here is CASMGPVRNSPLHF. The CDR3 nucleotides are TGTGCCAGCATGGGCCCAGTACGGAATTCACCCCTCCACTTT.

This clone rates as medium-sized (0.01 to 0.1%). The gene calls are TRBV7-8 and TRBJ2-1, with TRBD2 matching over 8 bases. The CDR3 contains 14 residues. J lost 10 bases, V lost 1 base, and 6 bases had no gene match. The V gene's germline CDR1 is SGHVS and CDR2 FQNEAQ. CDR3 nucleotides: TGTGCCAGCAGCTTAGTATCTAGCGGGCGAGAGCAGTTCTTC. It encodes CASSLVSSGREQFF.

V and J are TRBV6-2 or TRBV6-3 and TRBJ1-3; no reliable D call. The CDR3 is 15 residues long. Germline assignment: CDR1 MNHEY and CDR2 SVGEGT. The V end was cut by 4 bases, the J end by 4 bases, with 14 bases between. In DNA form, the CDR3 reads TGTGCCAGCAGTTTCGGGTACCAAGGAGGAAACACCATATATTTT. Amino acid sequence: CASSFGYQGGNTIYF.

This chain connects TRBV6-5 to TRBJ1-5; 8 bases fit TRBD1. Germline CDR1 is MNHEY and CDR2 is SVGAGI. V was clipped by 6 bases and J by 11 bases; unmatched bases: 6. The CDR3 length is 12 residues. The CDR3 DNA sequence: TGTGCCAGCAGGGGGACAGGCCTGGCCCAGCATTTT. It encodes CASRGTGLAQHF.

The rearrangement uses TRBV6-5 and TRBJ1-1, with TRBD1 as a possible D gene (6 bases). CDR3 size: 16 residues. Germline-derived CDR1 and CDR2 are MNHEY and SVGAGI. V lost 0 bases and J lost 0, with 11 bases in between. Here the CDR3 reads CASSYSPGGLNTEAFF. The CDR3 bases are TGTGCCAGCAGTTACTCACCTGGGGGCCTGAACACTGAAGCTTTCTTT.

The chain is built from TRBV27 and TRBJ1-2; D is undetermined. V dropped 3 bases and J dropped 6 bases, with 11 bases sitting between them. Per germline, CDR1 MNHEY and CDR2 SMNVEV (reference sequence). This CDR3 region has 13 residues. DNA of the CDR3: TGTGCCAGCAGTTTTGGAGGGCTCGATGGCTACACCTTC. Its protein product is CASSFGGLDGYTF.

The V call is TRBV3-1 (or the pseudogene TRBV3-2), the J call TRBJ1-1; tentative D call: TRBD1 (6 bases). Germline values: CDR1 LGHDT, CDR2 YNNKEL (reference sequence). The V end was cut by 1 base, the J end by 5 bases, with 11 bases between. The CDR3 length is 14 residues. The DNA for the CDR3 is TGTGCCAGCAGCCAAGCTTCAGGGGAGACTGAAGCTTTCTTT. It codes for CASSQASGETEAFF.

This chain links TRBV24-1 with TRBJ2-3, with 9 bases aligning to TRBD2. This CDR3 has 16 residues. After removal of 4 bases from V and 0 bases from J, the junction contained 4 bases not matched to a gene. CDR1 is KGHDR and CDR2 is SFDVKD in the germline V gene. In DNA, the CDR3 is TGTGCCACCAGTGAGCGGACTAGCGTAAGCACAGATACGCAGTATTTT. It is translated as CATSERTSVSTDTQYF.

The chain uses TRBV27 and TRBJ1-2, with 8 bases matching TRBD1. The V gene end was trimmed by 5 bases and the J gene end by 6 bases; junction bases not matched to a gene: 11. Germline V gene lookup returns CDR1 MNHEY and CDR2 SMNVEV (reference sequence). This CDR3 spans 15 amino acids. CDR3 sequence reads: CASSPRQGTPNGYTF. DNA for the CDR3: TGTGCCAGCAGTCCCCGACAGGGGACACCAAATGGCTACACCTTC.

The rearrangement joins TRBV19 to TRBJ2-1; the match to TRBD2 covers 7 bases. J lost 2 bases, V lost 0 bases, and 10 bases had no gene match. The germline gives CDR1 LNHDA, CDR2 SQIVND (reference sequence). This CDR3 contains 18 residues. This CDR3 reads CASSIDEGGGGPYNEQFF. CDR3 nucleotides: TGTGCCAGTAGTATAGATGAGGGCGGGGGAGGGCCCTACAATGAGCAGTTCTTC.

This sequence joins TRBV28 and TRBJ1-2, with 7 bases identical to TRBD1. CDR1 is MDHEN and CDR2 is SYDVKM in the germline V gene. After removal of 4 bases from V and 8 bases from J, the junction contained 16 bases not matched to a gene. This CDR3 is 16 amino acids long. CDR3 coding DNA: TGTGCCAGCAGTTCGCGCCGATTGACAGGGTTCTACGGCTACACCTTC. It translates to CASSSRRLTGFYGYTF.

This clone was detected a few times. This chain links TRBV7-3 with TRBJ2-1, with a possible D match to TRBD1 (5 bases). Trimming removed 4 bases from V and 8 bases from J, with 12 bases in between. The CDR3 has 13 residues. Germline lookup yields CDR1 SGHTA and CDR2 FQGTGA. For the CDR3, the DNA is TGTGCCAGCAGCTCACCAGGGCGTGATGAGCAGTTCTTC. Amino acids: CASSSPGRDEQFF. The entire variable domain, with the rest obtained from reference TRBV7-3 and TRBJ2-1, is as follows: GAGVSQTPSNKVTEKGKYVELRCDPISGHTALYWYRQSLGQGPEFLIYFQGTGAADDSGLPNDRFFAVRPEGSVSTLKIQRTERGDSAVYLCASSSPGRDEQFFGPGTRLTVL.

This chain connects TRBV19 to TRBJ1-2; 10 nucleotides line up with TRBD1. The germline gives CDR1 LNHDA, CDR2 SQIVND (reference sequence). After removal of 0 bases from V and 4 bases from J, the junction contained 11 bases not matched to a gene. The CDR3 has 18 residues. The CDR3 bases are TGTGCCAGTAGTATAGATGATAGGGGGACAGGGGCGGCCTATGGCTACACCTTC. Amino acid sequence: CASSIDDRGTGAAYGYTF.

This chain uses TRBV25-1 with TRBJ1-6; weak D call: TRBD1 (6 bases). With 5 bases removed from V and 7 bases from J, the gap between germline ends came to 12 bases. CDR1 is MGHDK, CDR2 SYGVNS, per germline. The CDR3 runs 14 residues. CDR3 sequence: CASSYRVRNSPLHF. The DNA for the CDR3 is TGTGCCAGCAGTTACAGGGTGCGGAATTCACCCCTCCACTTT.